A single sample is the source of the 27 T cell receptor beta chains below, sequenced in a study of cytomegalovirus exposure and HLA in healthy donors. PCR used 60 Vbeta primers and 13 Jbeta primers. Profiling relied on immunoSEQ multiplex PCR, and the TCRdb table lists in-frame clones only, not all of them. The table lists some 130,000 clones, 65% to 80% of them singletons. The specimen sequenced was PBMCs. The receptors originated from a male donor in good health and CMV-seronegative.

CDR3 in amino acids: CASSPPGRGLETQYF. Here the CDR3 DNA reads TGTGCCAGCTCACCACCAGGCAGGGGATTAGAGACCCAGTACTTC. The chain employs TRBV18 and TRBJ2-5; TRBD1 might be the D (6 bases). Looked up from germline, CDR1 is KGHSH and CDR2 is LQKENI. Trimming pared 0 bases from V and 4 bases from J, leaving 12 bases between. This CDR3 is built from 15 residues.

This clone was detected only a few times. V is TRBV28 and J is TRBJ1-4, with D possibly TRBD1 on 5 matching bases. The CDR3 runs to 14 residues. CDR1 and CDR2 (germline): MDHEN, SYDVKM. V lost 0 bases and J lost 8, with 10 bases in between. CDR3 amino acids: CASSLWGRGEKLFF. The CDR3 coding sequence is TGTGCCAGCAGTTTATGGGGAAGGGGAGAAAAACTGTTTTTT.

The chain employs TRBV6-5 and TRBJ1-3; TRBD1 matches at 8 bases. Trimming cost V 0 bases and J 4 bases; bases outside gene matches: 2. The CDR3 has 15 amino acids. Per the germline V gene, CDR1 is MNHEY and CDR2 is SVGAGI. The CDR3: CASSYSGQGGNTIYF. The CDR3 nucleotides are TGTGCCAGCAGTTACTCCGGACAGGGCGGAAACACCATATATTTT.

This clone has just a few counts. The chain links TRBV29-1 to TRBJ1-1, with 7 bases lining up with TRBD1. Germline V gene lookup returns CDR1 SQVTM and CDR2 ANQGSEA. The CDR3 is 13 amino acids. Trimming at V came to 3 bases and at J to 0 bases, leaving 1 base not matched to a gene. The CDR3 DNA reads TGCAGCGTTGAGACAGGGATGAACACTGAAGCTTTCTTT. This codes for CSVETGMNTEAFF.

V is TRBV18 and J is TRBJ2-7; 7 bases align to TRBD1. With V trimmed by 3 bases and J by 2 bases, 13 bases remained unmatched. The length of the CDR3 is 17 residues. The germline V gene encodes CDR1 KGHSH and CDR2 LQKENI. CDR3 amino acids: CASSPMPGTVNPYEQYF. CDR3 in DNA: TGTGCCAGCTCACCTATGCCCGGGACAGTTAACCCCTACGAGCAGTACTTC.

This chain links TRBV7-8 with TRBJ1-3, with unresolved D. Germline CDR1 reads SGHVS; CDR2 reads FQNEAQ. The CDR3 spans 14 residues. The ends were cut back, 6 bases at V and 1 base at J, with 10 bases in the middle. Here the CDR3 DNA reads TGTGCCAGCAGTACTCGGTTGTCTGGAAACACCATATATTTT. It encodes CASSTRLSGNTIYF.

This chain uses TRBV5-1 with TRBJ2-6, with 14 bases lining up with TRBD2. Germline-derived CDR1 and CDR2 are SGHRS and YFSETQ. CDR3 length: 17 amino acids. With 7 bases clipped from V and 3 bases from J, the junction kept 6 bases outside the gene matches. For the CDR3, the DNA is TGCGCCAGCTTGGGACTAGCGGGAGTTGGTGGGGCCAACGTCCTGACTTTC. This gives the protein CASLGLAGVGGANVLTF.

The chain couples TRBV11-2 to TRBJ1-5; 7 nucleotides match TRBD1. Germline V lookup: CDR1 SGHAT, CDR2 FQNNGV. CDR3 length equals 16 residues. V shed 3 bases, J shed 4 bases, and the junction held 9 bases outside the gene matches. The chain's CDR3 is CASSLGDRAGNQPQHF. The CDR3 DNA reads TGTGCCAGCAGCTTGGGAGACAGGGCGGGAAATCAGCCCCAGCATTTT.

The chain couples TRBV2 to TRBJ2-7; no reliable D call. V dropped 3 bases and J dropped 4 bases, with 10 bases sitting between them. The CDR3 sequence is 13 residues long. CDR1 is SNHLY, CDR2 FYNNEI, per germline. CDR3: CASSDGVRYEQYF. DNA for the CDR3: TGTGCCAGCAGTGATGGAGTGAGGTACGAGCAGTACTTC.

V is TRBV5-4 and J is TRBJ1-1, with 9 positions matching TRBD1. J gave up 4 bases and V 5 bases, and 12 bases lay outside the gene matches. This CDR3 has 16 amino acids. Germline assignment: CDR1 SGHNT and CDR2 YYREEE (reference sequence). The CDR3 DNA follows: TGTGCCAGCAGTTCCACAACAGGGGGCGGAGGCACTGAAGCTTTCTTT. Its translation: CASSSTTGGGGTEAFF.

The chain has TRBV28 and TRBJ2-3; 9 bases agree with TRBD1. Germline V gene data show CDR1 as MDHEN and CDR2 as SYDVKM. Germline trimming cut 4 bases from V and 3 bases from J; bases unmatched to any gene: 8. The CDR3 sequence is 16 residues long. Written as DNA, the CDR3 is TGTGCCAGCAGTTCGACCGGGACAGGGAGGACAGATACGCAGTATTTT. It yields the protein CASSSTGTGRTDTQYF.

Regarding this clone: This sample also contains other DNA sequences that code for the same CDR3. The CDR3 DNA is TGTGCCAGCAGTTTGGGACAGGGGGATAATTCACCCCTCCACTTT. Translated, it gives CASSLGQGDNSPLHF. This chain connects TRBV27 to TRBJ1-6; 11 nucleotides agree with TRBD1. The ends lost 3 bases at V and 5 bases at J; junction bases unmatched: 0. CDR3 length: 15 amino acids. CDR1 MNHEY and CDR2 SMNVEV come from the germline V gene (reference sequence).

The rearrangement links TRBV7-3 to TRBJ2-3; D perhaps matches TRBD1 (5 bases). In germline, CDR1 is SGHTA, CDR2 FQGTGA. The CDR3 sequence is 12 residues long. Trimming left V 6 bases short and J 8 bases short, with 12 bases between. For the CDR3, the DNA is TGTGCCAGCAGTGAAGGGGCTGCTACGCAGTATTTT. Amino acids: CASSEGAATQYF.

With respect to this clone: Other nucleotide sequences from this sample produce the same CDR3. The chain links TRBV7-9 to TRBJ2-2; 8 positions agree with TRBD1. Looked up from germline, CDR1 is SEHNR and CDR2 is FQNEAQ (reference sequence). J lost 4 bases, V lost 5 bases, and 6 bases had no gene match. CDR3 length: 15 amino acids. In DNA form, the CDR3 reads TGTGCCAGCAGCATCAAGGACAGGGCCACCGGGGAGCTGTTTTTT. It specifies CASSIKDRATGELFF. Based on the CDR3 plus reference TRBV7-9 and TRBJ2-2, the full variable domain is DTGVSQNPRHKITKRGQNVTFRCDPISEHNRLYWYRQTLGQGPEFLTYFQNEAQLEKSRLLSDRFSAERPKGSFSTLEIQRTEQGDSAMYLCASSIKDRATGELFFGEGSRLTVL.

This chain uses TRBV4-3 with TRBJ2-7; no clear D. The CDR3 length is 16 residues. The V end lost 0 bases, the J end lost 1 base, and 13 bases lay between the germline ends. Germline V gene sequence: CDR1 LGHNA, CDR2 YSLEER. The CDR3 DNA reads TGCGCCAGCAGCCAAGATCTAGGTGCAGCTTCCTACGAGCAGTACTTC. This codes for CASSQDLGAASYEQYF.

The J gene is TRBJ1-5, the V gene TRBV7-3; a possible D gene is TRBD1 (5 bases). The germline CDR1 and CDR2 sequences are SGHTA and FQGTGA. Trimming took 5 bases from V and 1 from J, leaving 12 bases between them. This CDR3 region has 15 residues. For the CDR3, the DNA is TGTGCCAGCAGCCTGAAGGACACAAGCAATCAGCCCCAGCATTTT. This translates into CASSLKDTSNQPQHF.

The DNA of the CDR3 is TGTGCCAGCAGCTTCGACAGTATCACAGATACGCAGTATTTT. As protein: CASSFDSITDTQYF. The chain joins TRBV14 to TRBJ2-3, with a possible D match to TRBD1 (5 bases). Germline values: CDR1 SGHDN, CDR2 FVKESK. Trimming took off 5 bases at V and 2 bases at J, with 11 bases between the two ends. The CDR3 has 14 amino acids.

This clone was found once. One end of the junction does not line up with germline, which may come from a read error. The V call is TRBV10-3, the J call TRBJ1-1; 8 bases are shared with TRBD1. This CDR3 contains 13 residues. Per germline, CDR1 ENHRY and CDR2 SYGVKD. In DNA, the CDR3 is TGTGTCATCATCGGACAGGGAATGACTGAAGCTTTCTTT. Its translation: CVIIGQGMTEAFF.

The CDR3 is CASSLSGQGAFHEQYF. CDR3 in DNA: TGTGCCAGCAGTTTATCGGGGCAGGGGGCTTTCCACGAGCAGTACTTC. The chain combines TRBV27 with TRBJ2-7; 8 bases fit TRBD1. Losses at the gene ends were 0 bases for V and 5 bases for J; bases not matched to a gene: 9. Per the germline V gene, CDR1 is MNHEY and CDR2 is SMNVEV (reference sequence). CDR3 length equals 16 residues.

V is TRBV4-3 and J is TRBJ2-4; TRBD1 aligns across 10 bases. The germline CDR1 and CDR2 sequences are LGHNA and YSLEER. J gave up 0 bases and V 0 bases, and 11 bases lay outside the gene matches. The CDR3 covers 20 residues. CDR3 nucleotide sequence: TGCGCCAGCAGCCAAGATATGCGGGACAGGGGATTCCTAGCCAAAAACATTCAGTACTTC. Translation gives CASSQDMRDRGFLAKNIQYF.

The chain carries TRBV7-3 and TRBJ1-6, with D possibly matching TRBD1 (5 bases). Trimming stripped 6 bases from V and 4 bases from J, with 16 bases between. Germline values: CDR1 SGHTA, CDR2 FQGTGA. The CDR3 contains 16 residues. The CDR3 DNA reads as TGTGCCAGCAGTCTGGGTTTCGGGGGATATAATTCACCCCTCCACTTT. Its translation: CASSLGFGGYNSPLHF. Combining the CDR3 with reference TRBV7-3 and TRBJ1-6 gives the whole variable domain GAGVSQTPSNKVTEKGKYVELRCDPISGHTALYWYRQSLGQGPEFLIYFQGTGAADDSGLPNDRFFAVRPEGSVSTLKIQRTERGDSAVYLCASSLGFGGYNSPLHFGNGTRLTVT.

V usage is TRBV4-2 and J usage is TRBJ2-7; possibly TRBD1 for D (6 bases). The CDR3 is 15 residues long. The germline V and J ends were trimmed by 0 bases and 2 bases, with 11 bases remaining between them. Germline V lookup: CDR1 LGHNA, CDR2 YNFKEQ. The CDR3: CASSQEVEGAYEQYF. In nucleotides, the CDR3 is TGTGCCAGCAGCCAAGAGGTCGAGGGGGCCTACGAGCAGTACTTC.

This chain connects TRBV5-4 to TRBJ1-4, with 11 bases that match TRBD1. With 4 bases clipped from V and 6 bases from J, the junction kept 5 bases outside the gene matches. CDR1 and CDR2 from the germline V gene are SGHNT and YYREEE (reference sequence). This CDR3 has 15 amino acids. The CDR3 DNA reads as TGTGCCAGCAGCACCAGGACAGGGGGCCATGAAAAACTGTTTTTT. This codes for CASSTRTGGHEKLFF.

The chain recombines TRBV9 with TRBJ2-7; D is perhaps TRBD1 (5 bases). The CDR3 length is 15 residues. The germline V gene encodes CDR1 SGDLS and CDR2 YYNGEE. V was cut by 3 bases and J by 3 bases, with 16 bases left in between. CDR3 in DNA: TGTGCCAGCAGCGCCCCCGACAGACCCCACTACGAGCAGTACTTC. Its protein product is CASSAPDRPHYEQYF.

This chain connects TRBV7-8 to TRBJ2-4, with TRBD2 matching over 15 bases. Germline CDR1 SGHVS, CDR2 FQNEAQ. CDR3 length equals 19 residues. V lost 5 bases and J lost 1; bases outside the gene matches: 9. The CDR3 reads CASSPRTSGGAVAKNIQYF. The CDR3 DNA reads TGTGCCAGCAGCCCCAGGACTAGCGGGGGGGCGGTGGCCAAAAACATTCAGTACTTC. The full variable domain, with the rest looked up from reference TRBV7-8 and TRBJ2-4, is GAGVSQSPRYKVAKRGQDVALRCDPISGHVSLFWYQQALGQGPEFLTYFQNEAQLDKSGLPSDRFFAERPEGSVSTLKIQRTQQEDSAVYLCASSPRTSGGAVAKNIQYFGAGTRLSVL.

V is TRBV7-9 and J is TRBJ1-1; 7 bases fit TRBD1. The J segment lost 3 bases and the V segment lost 0 bases, leaving 13 bases of the junction unmatched. The CDR3 spans 18 residues. Looked up from germline, CDR1 is SEHNR and CDR2 is FQNEAQ (reference sequence). The CDR3 sequence is CASSLAPLPTGKDTEAFF. The CDR3 DNA reads as TGTGCCAGCAGCTTAGCCCCACTCCCGACAGGGAAGGACACTGAAGCTTTCTTT.

The chain joins TRBV11-1 to TRBJ1-1, with unresolved D. Germline-derived CDR1 and CDR2 are SGHAT and FQDESV (reference sequence). This CDR3 is 13 amino acids long. The V gene lost 3 bases and the J gene lost 0 bases, with 5 bases spanning the gap. The CDR3 protein is CASSLHMNTEAFF. The CDR3 nucleotides are TGTGCCAGCAGCTTGCACATGAACACTGAAGCTTTCTTT.